This entry features one T cell receptor beta chain sequence. CD4+ cells underwent separation, giving CD45RA+ naive and CD45RA-negative memory subsets. This record belongs to a study of shared clonotypes between healthy human individuals. Profiling relied on immunoSEQ multiplex PCR, and the TCRdb table lists in-frame clones only, not all of them. The sample includes 850,000 to 1,200,000 clones, about 75% of them seen just once. CDR3 length: 16 amino acids. Germline V CDR1 and CDR2: SGHRS, YFSETQ. The V end was cut by 1 base, the J end by 8 bases, with 19 bases between. The genes are TRBV5-1 and TRBJ2-1, with D possibly being TRBD2 (6 bases). The sequencing sample was made of memory CD4+ T cells sorted from blood. The subset was: CD45RA-negative fraction. The receptor was derived from a man aged 18 to 29 in good health. In nucleotides, the CDR3 is TGCGCCAGCAGCTTGAGCGCAGGACTACCCGAGGATGAGCAGTTCTTC. Protein product: CASSLSAGLPEDEQFF.